The 8 T cell receptor beta chains reported below all come from one sample, sequenced in a study of CD8 T cells in Susac syndrome. RNA, at about 0.45 to 1 ug, was reverse transcribed with random hexamers. TCRdb processed the immunoSEQ multiplex PCR reads anew with MiXCR; each CDR3 protein has one entry. The table includes around 300,000 distinct CDR3 sequences, just over 90% detected once. The sample consisted of CD4+ T cells from PBMCs. The origin of the receptors is a human donor with multiple sclerosis.

This chain joins TRBV10-1 and TRBJ2-1; 7 bases align to TRBD1. Per the germline V gene, CDR1 is WNHNN and CDR2 is SYGVQD (reference sequence). The CDR3 covers 13 residues. With V trimmed by 6 bases and J by 1 base, 0 bases remained unmatched. CDR3 DNA sequence: TGCGCCAGCAGGGGACAGTCCTACAATGAGCAGTTCTTC. Its translation: CASRGQSYNEQFF.

This chain joins TRBV5-5 and TRBJ1-2, with a weak D call TRBD1 (6 bases). The CDR3 is made up of 16 amino acids. In germline, CDR1 is SGHKS, CDR2 YYEKEE (reference sequence). V was clipped by 2 bases and J by 6 bases, with 20 bases between them. The CDR3 reads CASSLRPRRGLDGYTF. The CDR3 bases are TGTGCCAGCAGCTTACGGCCTAGACGGGGGCTGGATGGCTACACCTTC.

The chain recombines TRBV5-1 with TRBJ2-1; tentative D call: TRBD1 (5 bases). Germline CDR1 reads SGHRS; CDR2 reads YFSETQ. CDR3 size: 15 residues. Trimming cost V 4 bases and J 1 base, with 12 bases left between them. The chain's CDR3 is CASSTQGWSYNEQFF. The CDR3 DNA reads TGCGCCAGCAGCACCCAGGGATGGTCCTACAATGAGCAGTTCTTC.

V gene TRBV7-9 combines with J gene TRBJ1-2, with unresolved D. Germline V gives CDR1 SEHNR, CDR2 FQNEAQ (reference sequence). The CDR3 is 10 amino acids. Trimming took off 5 bases at V and 6 bases at J, with 4 bases between the two ends. The CDR3 sequence is CASSPNGYTF. The CDR3 nucleotides read TGTGCCAGCAGCCCTAATGGCTACACCTTC.

The chain carries TRBV29-1 and TRBJ1-2; 9 positions match TRBD1. Germline V lookup: CDR1 SQVTM, CDR2 ANQGSEA. V shed 6 bases, J shed 8 bases, and the junction held 10 bases outside the gene matches. This CDR3 region has 13 residues. CDR3 loop: CSVVGDRAYGYTF. The CDR3 region has the DNA TGCAGCGTCGTCGGGGACAGGGCTTACGGCTACACCTTC. Complete variable domain (other parts from reference TRBV29-1 and TRBJ1-2): SAVISQKPSRDICQRGTSLTIQCQVDSQVTMMFWYRQQPGQSLTLIATANQGSEATYESGFVIDKFPISRPNLTFSTLTVSNMSPEDSSIYLCSVVGDRAYGYTFGSGTRLTVV.

V usage is TRBV30 and J usage is TRBJ2-5; D possibly corresponds to TRBD2 (7 bases). V gave up 3 bases and J gave up 2 bases, with 13 bases separating them. CDR1 and CDR2 from the germline V gene are GTSNPN and SVGIG (reference sequence). The CDR3 length is 14 residues. The CDR3 is CAWSLGGAQETQYF. As DNA, the CDR3 is TGTGCCTGGAGCCTAGGGGGGGCACAAGAGACCCAGTACTTC.

The chain carries TRBV4-1 and TRBJ2-1; TRBD2 agrees at 13 bases. The CDR3 has 18 amino acids. Germline assignment: CDR1 MGHRA and CDR2 YSYEKL. The V and J ends lost 2 bases and 6 bases, in that order; junction bases with no gene match: 10. The chain's CDR3 is CASSQTRRGTSGTNEQFF. The CDR3 DNA is TGCGCCAGCAGCCAAACTAGACGTGGGACTAGCGGGACCAATGAGCAGTTCTTC.

The chain carries TRBV30 and TRBJ2-7, with TRBD2 as a possible D gene (7 bases). CDR3 length: 13 amino acids. Trimming cost V 5 bases and J 4 bases, with 15 bases left between them. The germline CDR1 and CDR2 sequences are GTSNPN and SVGIG (reference sequence). Here the CDR3 reads CAWVPGGGYEQYF. In DNA form, the CDR3 reads TGTGCCTGGGTCCCGGGGGGCGGTTACGAGCAGTACTTC.